Below, 27 T cell receptor beta chains from the same sample are listed, as sequenced in a study of T cell responses to AZD1222 COVID-19 vaccine. Sequenced by immunoSEQ multiplex PCR; TCRdb stores in-frame clones only, minus some. The table records around 160,000 clones, under 95% of them present only once. The sequencing here drew on peripheral blood, taken 28 days after the second AZD1222 dose. These receptors all come from an adult who received the AZD1222 COVID-19 vaccine.

This clone came up once. The chain recombines TRBV20-1 with TRBJ1-2; D might be TRBD1 (5 bases). The CDR3 runs 11 residues. V dropped 6 bases and J dropped 4 bases, with 9 bases sitting between them. Germline V gene lookup returns CDR1 DFQATT and CDR2 SNEGSKA (reference sequence). For the CDR3, the DNA is TGCAGTGCGGGGGGAGGCTATGGCTACACCTTC. Its translation is CSAGGGYGYTF.

This chain connects TRBV10-1 to TRBJ2-1, with D possibly TRBD1 on 6 matching bases. CDR1 and CDR2 from the germline V gene are WNHNN and SYGVQD (reference sequence). Trimming took 8 bases from V and 7 from J, leaving 18 bases between them. There are 14 residues in the CDR3. As DNA, the CDR3 is TGCGCCAGCCCTGAGGGACACCGAGAGAATGAGCAGTTCTTC. Residues: CASPEGHRENEQFF.

The CDR3, as DNA: TGTGCCAGCAGCGCCCCCGGGACTAGCGGGAGTTACACCGGGGAGCTGTTTTTT. As protein: CASSAPGTSGSYTGELFF. The V and J genes are TRBV9 and TRBJ2-2; 14 bases align to TRBD2. CDR3 length: 18 residues. The germline gives CDR1 SGDLS, CDR2 YYNGEE. V dropped 3 bases and J dropped 3; count of bases not matched to a gene: 7. Full variable domain (remainder filled in from reference TRBV9 and TRBJ2-2): DSGVTQTPKHLITATGQRVTLRCSPRSGDLSVYWYQQSLDQGLQFLIQYYNGEERAKGNILERFSAQQFPDLHSELNLSSLELGDSALYFCASSAPGTSGSYTGELFFGEGSRLTVL.

The J gene is TRBJ2-7, the V gene TRBV6-2 or TRBV6-3; D not certain. Trimming pared 0 bases from V and 6 bases from J, leaving 6 bases between. The length of the CDR3 is 12 residues. Looked up from germline, CDR1 is MNHEY and CDR2 is SVGEGT. CDR3 sequence (DNA): TGTGCCAGCAGTTACTCGGGCCTCGAGCAGTACTTC. This encodes CASSYSGLEQYF.

The chain uses TRBV18 and TRBJ1-6; D is perhaps TRBD1 (5 bases). The CDR3 is 16 amino acids. Germline loops: CDR1 KGHSH, CDR2 LQKENI. V was clipped by 4 bases and J by 6 bases, with 16 bases between them. This chain's CDR3 is CASSLGPLLVNSPLHF. The CDR3 coding sequence is TGTGCCAGCTCACTGGGACCTTTGCTCGTTAATTCACCCCTCCACTTT.

The chain employs TRBV7-9 and TRBJ2-3; 10 bases fit TRBD1. The CDR3 is 15 residues long. Losses at the gene ends were 6 bases for V and 1 base for J; bases not matched to a gene: 4. Germline values: CDR1 SEHNR, CDR2 FQNEAQ (reference sequence). The CDR3 is CASRSDRGRTDTQYF. DNA of the CDR3: TGTGCCAGCAGGTCCGACAGGGGGCGCACAGATACGCAGTATTTT.

The genes are TRBV11-2 and TRBJ1-4, with D tentatively TRBD1 (6 bases). Trimming shortened V by 4 bases and J by 7 bases, and 13 bases separated the two germline ends. The CDR3 sequence is 14 residues long. CDR1 is SGHAT, CDR2 FQNNGV, per germline. The CDR3 nucleotides are TGTGCCAGCAGCTCCCGGGGGGCAAGTGAAAAACTGTTTTTT. This translates into CASSSRGASEKLFF.

This clone was observed a single time. The rearrangement links TRBV23-1 to TRBJ1-4; D not resolved. TRBV23-1 is reported as an ORF; its role is uncertain. Trimming left V 4 bases short and J 6 bases short, with 12 bases between. The CDR3 has 14 amino acids. CDR3 amino acids: CASSLTGRDEKLFF. The CDR3 DNA sequence: TGCGCCAGCAGTCTCACCGGACGGGATGAAAAACTGTTTTTT.

V is TRBV7-9 and J is TRBJ1-4; a possible D gene is TRBD1 (5 bases). Germline V lookup: CDR1 SEHNR, CDR2 FQNEAQ (reference sequence). V was trimmed by 4 bases and J by 3 bases, leaving 6 bases between them. The CDR3 is 13 amino acids. CDR3 in DNA: TGTGCCAGCAGCTCAGGGCCTAATGAAAAACTGTTTTTT. Translated: CASSSGPNEKLFF.

The chain couples TRBV6-5 to TRBJ2-3; D is undetermined. CDR3 size: 13 residues. Trimming took off 2 bases at V and 1 base at J, with 4 bases between the two ends. From germline, CDR1 is MNHEY and CDR2 SVGAGI. Written as DNA, the CDR3 is TGTGCCAGCAGTTACGGGGGCACAGATACGCAGTATTTT. It yields the protein CASSYGGTDTQYF.

The gene calls are TRBV27 and TRBJ2-1; TRBD1 matches 11 bases. This CDR3 region has 16 residues. V shed 5 bases and J 4 bases; nucleotides not matched to a gene: 7. The germline gives CDR1 MNHEY, CDR2 SMNVEV (reference sequence). Here the CDR3 DNA reads TGTGCCAGCAGTCGCCCCGGGACAGGGGGGTACAATGAGCAGTTCTTC. Translating gives CASSRPGTGGYNEQFF.

The chain combines TRBV7-9 with TRBJ2-1, with D perhaps matching TRBD2 (5 bases). The V gene's germline CDR1 is SEHNR and CDR2 FQNEAQ (reference sequence). This CDR3 spans 18 amino acids. V was shortened by 3 bases and J by 4 bases, with 22 bases between the two germline ends. The chain's CDR3 is CASSFGRASLRWYNEQFF. Written as DNA, the CDR3 is TGTGCCAGCAGCTTTGGGCGCGCTAGCTTGAGATGGTACAATGAGCAGTTCTTC.

The chain combines TRBV6-5 with TRBJ2-1, with D possibly TRBD2 on 6 matching bases. CDR3 length: 14 amino acids. V was shortened by 11 bases and J by 4 bases, with 18 bases between the two germline ends. Looked up from germline, CDR1 is MNHEY and CDR2 is SVGAGI. The CDR3 spells CAHIWGVRYNEQFF. CDR3 DNA sequence: TGTGCCCACATCTGGGGGGTAAGGTACAATGAGCAGTTCTTC.

This clone was seen once. The genes are TRBV28 and TRBJ2-1; TRBD2 matches 8 bases. CDR3 length: 15 amino acids. Germline CDR1 is MDHEN and CDR2 is SYDVKM. The V segment lost 5 bases and the J segment 6 bases; nucleotides outside the gene matches: 9. As DNA, the CDR3 is TGTGCCAGCAGTACCCAAGCGGGAGTCGGCAATGAGCAGTTCTTC. Its translation: CASSTQAGVGNEQFF.

V is TRBV7-9 and J is TRBJ2-2; D assignment may be TRBD1 or TRBD2 (5 bases each). Germline CDR1 SEHNR, CDR2 FQNEAQ (reference sequence). The germline V and J ends were trimmed by 0 bases and 6 bases, with 8 bases remaining between them. The CDR3 contains 14 residues. The CDR3, as DNA: TGTGCCAGCAGCTTAGCGGGGGTTCCCGGGGAGCTGTTTTTT. Amino acid sequence: CASSLAGVPGELFF.

This clone turned up a few times. The gene calls are TRBV28 and TRBJ2-7, with 7 nucleotides matching TRBD1. Germline V gene sequence: CDR1 MDHEN, CDR2 SYDVKM. The trim removed 7 bases at V and 4 bases at J, leaving 7 bases unmatched. This CDR3 is 13 amino acids long. CDR3 DNA sequence: TGTGCCAGCAAATCGGGACAGCAATACGAGCAGTACTTC. Its translation: CASKSGQQYEQYF.

V usage is TRBV18 and J usage is TRBJ1-1, with D possibly matching TRBD1 (5 bases). Germline V CDR1 and CDR2: KGHSH, LQKENI. The CDR3 sequence is 15 residues long. Between the trimmed V and J ends, which lost 0 bases and 4 bases, there was a span of 12 bases. The CDR3 DNA is TGTGCCAGCTCACCACCGGGGCTCAACCCCACTGAAGCTTTCTTT. This sequence encodes CASSPPGLNPTEAFF.

The chain carries TRBV6-1 and TRBJ2-1, with D perhaps matching TRBD2 (5 bases). CDR3 length: 11 amino acids. Germline assignment: CDR1 MNHNS and CDR2 SASEGT. The V gene lost 1 base and the J gene lost 10 bases, with 5 bases spanning the gap. The chain's CDR3 is CASSEGEEQFF. The CDR3 coding sequence is TGTGCCAGCAGTGAAGGGGAGGAGCAGTTCTTC.

The CDR3 here is CASSPRQGNTIYF. The CDR3 coding sequence is TGTGCCAGCAGCCCTAGACAAGGAAACACCATATATTTT. This rearrangement joins TRBV7-2 to TRBJ1-3, with no clear D. Trimming left V 5 bases short and J 4 bases short, with 9 bases between. Germline V gives CDR1 SGHTA, CDR2 FQGNSA. This CDR3 contains 13 residues.

In this sample, this clone turned up once. The rearrangement uses TRBV7-2 and TRBJ1-5; tentative D call: TRBD1 (6 bases). V was trimmed by 4 bases and J by 0 bases, leaving 10 bases between them. From germline, CDR1 is SGHTA and CDR2 FQGNSA. The CDR3 extends over 15 amino acids. CDR3 in amino acids: CASSSQGYSNQPQHF. Written as DNA, the CDR3 is TGTGCCAGCAGCTCACAGGGTTATAGCAATCAGCCCCAGCATTTT.

The chain uses TRBV5-8 and TRBJ2-3, with 10 bases lining up with TRBD1. The J segment lost 7 bases and the V segment lost 9 bases, leaving 17 bases of the junction unmatched. This CDR3 has 16 amino acids. Germline V lookup: CDR1 SGHTS, CDR2 YDEGEE. The chain's CDR3 is CATHIFGQGGGYTQYF. The CDR3 DNA follows: TGTGCCACCCATATATTCGGACAGGGGGGTGGATATACGCAGTATTTT.

J is TRBJ1-2 and V is TRBV7-8; D is ambiguous. Trimming shortened V by 0 bases and J by 2 bases, and 7 bases separated the two germline ends. This CDR3 is built from 14 residues. The germline V gene encodes CDR1 SGHVS and CDR2 FQNEAQ. For the CDR3, the DNA is TGTGCCAGCAGCTTAGCCCCGGCGAACTATGGCTACACCTTC. It codes for CASSLAPANYGYTF.

The chain is built from TRBV3-1 (or the pseudogene TRBV3-2) and TRBJ1-2; no definite D call. Trimming pared 3 bases from V and 7 bases from J, leaving 18 bases between. The germline V gene encodes CDR1 LGHDT and CDR2 YNNKEL (reference sequence). The CDR3 length is 15 residues. The CDR3 reads CASSQVISLTAGYTF. CDR3 in DNA: TGTGCCAGCAGCCAGGTCATATCGTTGACTGCTGGCTACACCTTC.

The table lists this clone with a count of one. The V gene is TRBV7-6, the J gene TRBJ2-1; perhaps TRBD2 as D (6 bases). Trimming took 5 bases from V and 8 from J, leaving 10 bases between them. CDR3 size: 12 residues. In germline, CDR1 is SGHVS, CDR2 FNYEAQ. The CDR3 is CASSPRRDEQFF. For the CDR3, the DNA is TGTGCCAGCAGCCCGAGGAGGGATGAGCAGTTCTTC.

This clone has only one observation. V usage is TRBV15 and J usage is TRBJ1-2; 7 bases match TRBD1. Germline assignment: CDR1 LNHNV and CDR2 YYDKDF (reference sequence). Trimming at V came to 0 bases and at J to 2 bases, leaving 3 bases not matched to a gene. The CDR3 spans 15 residues. The DNA of the CDR3 is TGTGCCACCAGCAGAGATACGGGACAGAACTATGGCTACACCTTC. This translates into CATSRDTGQNYGYTF.

V is TRBV6-5 and J is TRBJ1-1; D perhaps matches TRBD1 (6 bases). Germline CDR1 is MNHEY and CDR2 is SVGAGI. The CDR3 length is 14 residues. The germline V and J ends were trimmed by 6 bases and 8 bases, with 19 bases remaining between them. The CDR3 spells CASSALRGTEEAFF. The CDR3 DNA reads as TGTGCCAGCAGCGCTTTGAGGGGGACGGAGGAAGCTTTCTTT.

This chain uses TRBV2 with TRBJ2-1; 7 nucleotides line up with TRBD1. The junction had 4 bases not matched to a gene; V was cut back by 5 bases and J by 6 bases. The CDR3 covers 13 residues. CDR1 and CDR2 from the germline V gene are SNHLY and FYNNEI. The CDR3 here is CASSFYRGNEQFF. The CDR3 DNA reads TGTGCCAGCAGTTTTTACAGGGGCAATGAGCAGTTCTTC.